This entry features one T cell receptor beta chain sequence. As yet, its antigen is unknown. These data belong to a study of T cells in women clearing cervical HPV infection. Looking at the study overall: Case blood drawn at lesion detection; control blood after infection cleared.

The repertoire was sequenced with immunoSEQ multiplex PCR; TCRdb's copy has only in-frame clones and lacks some. The sample has tens of thousands of clones. Points from the study as a whole: Richness plus V gene abundances separated cases from controls with AUC roughly 0.88.

The clonotype comes from a woman aged 18 to 75 with a cervical HPV16 infection that either progressed to CIN3+ or cleared (not recorded which). The sequencing input was blood buffy coat.

CDR3 DNA (partial): TGTGCCAGCAGCTCTAGCGTGCCGGGGACC. This encodes CASSSSVPGT. The entire CDR3 protein reads CASSSSVPGTYTF. This chain joins TRBV7-7 and TRBJ1-2; TRBD1 might be the D (5 bases). The CDR3 end falls 3 residues outside the read, so it is completed with the germline J gene. Germline V lookup: CDR1 SSHAT, CDR2 FNYEAQ (reference sequence). The CDR3 contains 13 residues.